These T cell receptor beta chains were read from a single sample in a study of CD8 T cells in ankylosing spondylitis. In TCRdb, the 5' RACE reads were re-called with MiXCR into one record per CDR3 protein. The table shows about 33,000 distinct CDR3 sequences, with approximately 15% occurring only once. Sequenced material: blood. Receptors originate from a male donor with ankylosing spondylitis or in good health (not recorded which). Each CDR3 is given with its conserved first and last residue. A D gene is named only where the DNA matches it firmly. The size field is filled for only some rows; it gives once, few, many or a size class.

clone_size,d_call,v_call,j_call,cdr3_nt,cdr3_aa
-,-,TRBV5-1,TRBJ1-1,TGCGCCAGCAGCTTGGCCAGCGCCGCTGAAGCTTTCTTT,CASSLASAAEAFF
-,-,TRBV28,TRBJ1-5,TGTGCCAGCACAGAAGGCAATCAGCCCCAGCATTTT,CASTEGNQPQHF
-,TRBD2,TRBV6-1,TRBJ2-1,TGTGCCAGCAAACCTAGCGGATCGCCCAGTGAGCAGTTCTTC,CASKPSGSPSEQFF
few,TRBD2,TRBV10-2,TRBJ2-4,TGCGCCAGCAGTCTGTCTAGCGGAAGTGAGCTAGCCAAAAACATTCAGTACTTC,CASSLSSGSELAKNIQYF
-,TRBD1,TRBV5-1,TRBJ2-7,TGCGCCAGCAGCTCCCGGACAGGGTTGATGGGCGAGCAGTACTTC,CASSSRTGLMGEQYF
-,TRBD2,TRBV6-1,TRBJ2-3,TGTGCCAGCAGTGTACTAGCGGGGGGCACAGATACGCAGTATTTT,CASSVLAGGTDTQYF
few,-,TRBV6-6,TRBJ2-3,TGTGCCAGCAGGGGGCGGCGGGCAGATACGCAGTATTTT,CASRGRRADTQYF
few,-,TRBV20-1,TRBJ2-7,TGCAGTGCCACCGAGGGTCTCACCTACGAGCAGTACTTC,CSATEGLTYEQYF
many,-,TRBV20-1,TRBJ2-7,TGCAGTGCTAGAGATTTGGCGGCCGCCTACGAGCAGTACTTC,CSARDLAAAYEQYF
-,-,TRBV15,TRBJ2-4,TGTGCCACCAGCAGAGTGGCGGAGGCGTCAAACATTCAGTACTTC,CATSRVAEASNIQYF
-,-,TRBV7-7,TRBJ2-2,TGTGCTAGCAGCCTCAGGGAGGTCGGGGAGCTGTTTTTT,CASSLREVGELFF
-,-,TRBV7-2,TRBJ2-2,TGTGCCAGCAGCTTATACGGCATCACCGGGGAGCTGTTTTTT,CASSLYGITGELFF
few,-,TRBV20-1,TRBJ1-1,TGCAGTGCCCCCAGAGGGGGGGCCACTGAAGCTTTCTTT,CSAPRGGATEAFF
-,-,TRBV7-9,TRBJ1-5,TGTGCCACCGGATCGGGCACAGGGACCCAGCCCCAGCATTTT,CATGSGTGTQPQHF
few,TRBD1,TRBV5-1,TRBJ2-2,TGCGCCAGCAGCGGGGGACAGGGTAGTCCCACCGGGGAGCTGTTTTTT,CASSGGQGSPTGELFF
few,TRBD1,TRBV27,TRBJ2-2,TGTGCCAGCAGTCCCCACAGGGGGCGGGGCACCGGGGAGCTGTTTTTT,CASSPHRGRGTGELFF
many,-,TRBV15,TRBJ2-5,TGTGCCACCAGCACTGGGCTTGGCGGGGAAGAGACCCAGTACTTC,CATSTGLGGEETQYF
-,-,TRBV12-3/TRBV12-4,TRBJ2-2,TGTGCCAGCAGTTTTGCAGCGACCGGGGAGCTGTTTTTT,CASSFAATGELFF
-,TRBD1,TRBV7-9,TRBJ1-3,TGTGCCAGCAGCAATTCAGGGGGGCTGAGAAACACCATATATTTT,CASSNSGGLRNTIYF
few,-,TRBV28,TRBJ1-1,TGTGCCAGCCGCCTTTACGCAGGATCGAACACTGAAGCTTTCTTT,CASRLYAGSNTEAFF
few,TRBD2,TRBV6-6,TRBJ2-1,TGTGCCAGCAGCTCCGGGACTAGCTTCTACAATGAGCAGTTCTTC,CASSSGTSFYNEQFF
-,TRBD2,TRBV4-3,TRBJ2-1,TGCGCCAGCAGCCAGGGACTAGCAGGGGCCTACAATGAGCAGTTCTTC,CASSQGLAGAYNEQFF
-,TRBD2,TRBV9,TRBJ2-2,TGTGCCAGCAGCAGAGGGACTAGGGGTATCGGGGAGCTGTTTTTT,CASSRGTRGIGELFF
-,-,TRBV12-3/TRBV12-4,TRBJ2-3,TGTGCCAGCAGCTCCTCCGCGGGGGCCTTAGATACGCAGTATTTT,CASSSSAGALDTQYF
-,TRBD2,TRBV29-1,TRBJ2-1,TGCAGCGTTGAGGGACTAGCGCTCCACAATGAGCAGTTCTTC,CSVEGLALHNEQFF
-,TRBD2,TRBV25-1,TRBJ2-2,TGTGCCAGCACGACGCCAACTAGCGGGGGAGACCTTGGGGAGCTGTTTTTT,CASTTPTSGGDLGELFF
many,TRBD2,TRBV12-5,TRBJ2-3,TGTGCTAGTGGTTTAGGTAGCGGGGGAGGTACGCAGTATTTT,CASGLGSGGGTQYF
-,-,TRBV14,TRBJ2-1,TGTGCCAGCAGCCAAGGCAGGACGAGTGAGCAGTTCTTC,CASSQGRTSEQFF
-,-,TRBV12-3/TRBV12-4,TRBJ2-2,TGTGCCAGCAGTATACAGGGTTCTATCGGGGAGCTGTTTTTT,CASSIQGSIGELFF
-,-,TRBV21-1,TRBJ2-1,TGTGCCAACTCCCCAAAGGGGAGGGAGGGCCACAATGAGCAGTTCTTC,CANSPKGREGHNEQFF
-,TRBD1,TRBV5-1,TRBJ2-7,TGCGCCAGCAGCTTGGGACGAGGGACAGGAGAGCAGTACTTC,CASSLGRGTGEQYF
few,TRBD1,TRBV28,TRBJ2-2,TGTGCCAGCCGGAGACAGGGCGTAATCGGGGAGCTGTTTTTT,CASRRQGVIGELFF
-,TRBD1,TRBV20-1,TRBJ1-1,TGCAGTGCTAGAGCAAGGGGGCGCGTAGACACTGAAGCTTTCTTT,CSARARGRVDTEAFF
few,TRBD1,TRBV12-3/TRBV12-4,TRBJ2-2,TGTGCCAGCAGCTGGACAGGGCGATCGGGGGAGCTGTTTTTT,CASSWTGRSGELFF
many,-,TRBV6-5,TRBJ2-5,TGTGCCAGCAGTTACTCGTTAGGGATCGAGACCCAGTACTTC,CASSYSLGIETQYF
few,TRBD2,TRBV7-2,TRBJ2-7,TGTGCCAGCAGCTTAGTTACTAGGGGAGGGGAGCAGTACTTC,CASSLVTRGGEQYF
few,-,TRBV28,TRBJ2-3,TGTGCCAGCAAAGGTGGGAGTATCACAGATACGCAGTATTTT,CASKGGSITDTQYF
-,-,TRBV28,TRBJ1-6,TGTGCCAGCAGTTCCCCGGGACAAACGAATTCACCCCTCCACTTT,CASSSPGQTNSPLHF
many,-,TRBV6-2/TRBV6-3,TRBJ1-1,TGTGCCAGCACCATAGACGGTACTAACACTGAAGCTTTCTTT,CASTIDGTNTEAFF
-,-,TRBV29-1,TRBJ2-5,TGCAGCGTTGTAATAGGGGGAGGAGAGACCCAGTACTTC,CSVVIGGGETQYF
-,-,TRBV5-1,TRBJ2-7,TGCGCCAGCAGCTTCGGAGACAGCCACTACGAGCAGTACTTC,CASSFGDSHYEQYF
few,TRBD2,TRBV6-6,TRBJ2-1,TGTGCCAGCAGCCCAAGGACTAGCGGATACAATGAGCAGTTCTTC,CASSPRTSGYNEQFF
few,-,TRBV5-1,TRBJ2-3,TGCGCCAGCAGCCCCGGAAGCACAGATACGCAGTATTTT,CASSPGSTDTQYF
few,-,TRBV21-1,TRBJ1-4,TGTGCCAGCAGCAACAGACAAATTGCCCAGGGCCATGAAAAACTGTTTTTT,CASSNRQIAQGHEKLFF
-,-,TRBV12-3/TRBV12-4,TRBJ2-7,TGTGCCAGCAGTTTTACGGCAGGGGTTTATTCCGAGCAGTACTTC,CASSFTAGVYSEQYF
-,TRBD2,TRBV6-2/TRBV6-3,TRBJ2-3,TGTGCCAGCAGTTATTCTAGCGGGAAAGATACGCAGTATTTT,CASSYSSGKDTQYF
-,-,TRBV2,TRBJ2-6,TGTGCCAGCAGTGCACGGGAGGGGGCCAACGTCCTGACTTTC,CASSAREGANVLTF
-,-,TRBV7-8,TRBJ2-1,TGTGCCAGCAGCTTGGGGGATGAGCAGTTCTTC,CASSLGDEQFF
-,-,TRBV28,TRBJ2-2,TGTGCCAGCATCGTGGACGGTGATTACACCGGGGAGCTGTTTTTT,CASIVDGDYTGELFF
-,TRBD1,TRBV7-2,TRBJ2-2,TGTGCCAGCAGCCCCAGGGGGAACGCGAACACCGGGGAGCTGTTTTTT,CASSPRGNANTGELFF
-,-,TRBV7-2,TRBJ1-3,TGTGCCAGCAGCCCTCGGTCGGGGGCTGGAAACACCATATATTTT,CASSPRSGAGNTIYF
few,TRBD1,TRBV29-1,TRBJ1-1,TGCAGCGCGGGGACAGCTTCTACCAACACTGAAGCTTTCTTT,CSAGTASTNTEAFF
-,-,TRBV5-6,TRBJ2-1,TGTGCCAGCAGCTGGGTTGTTTTTGGTGAGCAGTTCTTC,CASSWVVFGEQFF
few,-,TRBV20-1,TRBJ1-4,TGCAGTGCGACGGTTTCAACTAATGAAAAACTGTTTTTT,CSATVSTNEKLFF
few,TRBD2,TRBV27,TRBJ2-1,TGTGCCAGCAACAGCGGGAGGAGGTTGGGTGAGCAGTTCTTC,CASNSGRRLGEQFF
few,-,TRBV7-6,TRBJ2-2,TGTGCCAGCAATCTCGGACTAAACACCGGGGAGTTGTTTTTT,CASNLGLNTGELFF
-,TRBD1,TRBV12-3/TRBV12-4,TRBJ2-5,TGTGCCAGCAGCACAAAAGGGACAGGGGGACAAGAGACCCAGTACTTC,CASSTKGTGGQETQYF
few,-,TRBV5-1,TRBJ2-2,TGCGCCAGCAGCTTGGTGGGTTTGTCCGGGGAGCTGTTTTTT,CASSLVGLSGELFF
few,-,TRBV4-3,TRBJ2-1,TGCGCCAGCAGCCCGGGCGTGAATGAGCAGTTCTTC,CASSPGVNEQFF